This is a list of T cell receptor beta chains from one sample in a study of T cells in localized non-small cell lung cancer. Using immunoSEQ multiplex PCR, the repertoire was profiled, and TCRdb retains in-frame clones only, with some absent. This table has about 47,000 clones, 86% appearing once. The sequencing here drew on PBMCs, taken before any cancer treatment. Receptor source: a man between 35 and 75 years old with stage II lung adenocarcinoma. Each CDR3 is given with its conserved first and last residue. A D gene is named only where the DNA matches it firmly. Size values are once, few and many counts, or a class for expanded clones, and some rows have none.

CDR3 protein: CASSHVADRTYEQYF
CDR3 DNA: TGTGCCAGCAGCCACGTCGCCGATCGGACCTACGAGCAGTACTTC
J gene: TRBJ2-7
clone size: NA
D gene: NA
V gene: TRBV7-8

CDR3 protein: CASIRMAGGTGELFF
CDR3 DNA: TGTGCCAGCATCCGAATGGCAGGAGGTACCGGGGAGCTGTTTTTT
J gene: TRBJ2-2
clone size: NA
D gene: NA
V gene: TRBV5-8

CDR3 protein: CASSFGQGTDTQYF
CDR3 DNA: TGTGCCAGCAGCTTCGGACAGGGGACAGATACGCAGTATTTT
J gene: TRBJ2-3
clone size: NA
D gene: TRBD1
V gene: TRBV11-2

CDR3 protein: CASSDRQGETQYF
CDR3 DNA: TGCGCCAGCAGCGACCGCCAGGGGGAGACCCAGTACTTC
J gene: TRBJ2-5
clone size: NA
D gene: NA
V gene: TRBV5-1

CDR3 protein: CASKGQFMNTEAFF
CDR3 DNA: TGTGCCAGCAAGGGCCAGTTCATGAACACTGAAGCTTTCTTT
J gene: TRBJ1-1
clone size: NA
D gene: NA
V gene: TRBV19

CDR3 protein: CASSLLLGFPYNEQFF
CDR3 DNA: TGTGCCAGCAGCCTACTGCTAGGTTTCCCCTACAATGAGCAGTTCTTC
J gene: TRBJ2-1
clone size: NA
D gene: NA
V gene: TRBV11-2

CDR3 protein: CASSLRGLAGGEETQYF
CDR3 DNA: TGTGCCAGCAGCTTGCGAGGTCTAGCGGGGGGCGAAGAGACCCAGTACTTC
J gene: TRBJ2-5
clone size: NA
D gene: TRBD2
V gene: TRBV5-4

CDR3 protein: CASSLEITSMNTEAFF
CDR3 DNA: TGTGCCAGCAGCTTGGAAATCACCAGCATGAACACTGAAGCTTTCTTT
J gene: TRBJ1-1
clone size: NA
D gene: NA
V gene: TRBV5-4

CDR3 protein: CASSRTPGQLYGYTF
CDR3 DNA: TGTGCCAGCAGCCGAACTCCCGGACAGCTCTATGGCTACACCTTC
J gene: TRBJ1-2
clone size: NA
D gene: NA
V gene: TRBV6-5

CDR3 protein: CASSYSLWPQHF
CDR3 DNA: TGTGCCAGCAGTTACTCGTTGTGGCCCCAGCATTTT
J gene: TRBJ1-5
clone size: NA
D gene: NA
V gene: TRBV6-5

CDR3 protein: CASSGQGPSGLNTDTQYF
CDR3 DNA: TGTGCCAGCAGTGGACAGGGCCCCTCCGGGCTAAACACAGATACGCAGTATTTT
J gene: TRBJ2-3
clone size: once
D gene: TRBD1
V gene: TRBV2

CDR3 protein: CSVLWNGYTF
CDR3 DNA: TGCAGCGTCCTGTGGAATGGCTACACCTTC
J gene: TRBJ1-2
clone size: NA
D gene: NA
V gene: TRBV29-1

CDR3 protein: CASSSSRGQPQHF
CDR3 DNA: TGTGCCAGCAGTTCCTCGAGGGGTCAGCCCCAGCATTTT
J gene: TRBJ1-5
clone size: NA
D gene: NA
V gene: TRBV6-5

CDR3 protein: CASSLGTNEQFF
CDR3 DNA: TGCGCCAGCAGCTTGGGGACCAATGAGCAGTTCTTC
J gene: TRBJ2-1
clone size: once
D gene: NA
V gene: TRBV5-1

CDR3 protein: CASSHGVAESNYGYTF
CDR3 DNA: TGTGCCAGCTCACATGGGGTCGCGGAATCTAACTATGGCTACACCTTC
J gene: TRBJ1-2
clone size: few
D gene: NA
V gene: TRBV11-2

CDR3 protein: CASSGTGWQETQYF
CDR3 DNA: TGTGCCAGCAGTGGAACAGGGTGGCAAGAGACCCAGTACTTC
J gene: TRBJ2-5
clone size: NA
D gene: NA
V gene: TRBV2